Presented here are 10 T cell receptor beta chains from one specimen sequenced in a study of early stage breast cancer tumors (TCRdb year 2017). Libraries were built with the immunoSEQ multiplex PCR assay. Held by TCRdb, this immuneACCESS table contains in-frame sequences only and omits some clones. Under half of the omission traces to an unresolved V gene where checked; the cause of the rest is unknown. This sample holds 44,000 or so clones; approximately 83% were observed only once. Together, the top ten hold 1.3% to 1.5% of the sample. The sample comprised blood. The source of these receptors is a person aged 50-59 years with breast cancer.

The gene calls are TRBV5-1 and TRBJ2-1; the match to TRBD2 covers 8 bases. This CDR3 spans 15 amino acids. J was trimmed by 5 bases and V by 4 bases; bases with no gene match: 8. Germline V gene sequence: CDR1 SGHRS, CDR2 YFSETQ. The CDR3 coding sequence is TGCGCCAGCAGCGGGAGTACTAGCGGAAACAATGAGCAGTTCTTC. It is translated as CASSGSTSGNNEQFF.

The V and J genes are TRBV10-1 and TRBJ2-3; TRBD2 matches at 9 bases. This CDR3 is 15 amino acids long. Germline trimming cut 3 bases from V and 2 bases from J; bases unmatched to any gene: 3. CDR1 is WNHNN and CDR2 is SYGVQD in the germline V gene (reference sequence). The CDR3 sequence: CASSEGGRATDTQYF. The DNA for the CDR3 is TGCGCCAGCAGTGAAGGCGGGAGGGCCACAGATACGCAGTATTTT.

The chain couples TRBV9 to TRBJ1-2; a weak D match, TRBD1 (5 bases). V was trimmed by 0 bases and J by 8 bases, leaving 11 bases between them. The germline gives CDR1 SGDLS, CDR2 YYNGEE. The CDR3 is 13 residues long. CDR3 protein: CASSVAGFEGYTF. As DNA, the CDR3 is TGTGCCAGCAGCGTAGCAGGGTTTGAAGGCTACACCTTC.

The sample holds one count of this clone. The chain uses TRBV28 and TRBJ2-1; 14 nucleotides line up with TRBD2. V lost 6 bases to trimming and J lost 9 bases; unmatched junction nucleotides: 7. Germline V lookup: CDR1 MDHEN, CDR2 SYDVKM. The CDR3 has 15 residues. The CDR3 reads CASSLTSGGVGEQFF. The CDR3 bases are TGTGCCAGCAGCTTGACTAGCGGGGGGGTTGGTGAGCAGTTCTTC.

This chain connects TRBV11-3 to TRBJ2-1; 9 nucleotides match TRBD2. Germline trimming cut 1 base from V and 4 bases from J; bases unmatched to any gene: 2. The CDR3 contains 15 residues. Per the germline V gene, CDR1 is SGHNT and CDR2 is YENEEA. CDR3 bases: TGTGCCAGCAGCTTAGGGCTAGCGGGATACAATGAGCAGTTCTTC. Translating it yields CASSLGLAGYNEQFF.

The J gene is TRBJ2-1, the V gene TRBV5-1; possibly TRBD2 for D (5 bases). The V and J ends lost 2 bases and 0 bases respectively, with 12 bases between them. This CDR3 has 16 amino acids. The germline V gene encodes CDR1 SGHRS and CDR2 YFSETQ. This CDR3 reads CASSFGLTSSYNEQFF. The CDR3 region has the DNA TGCGCCAGCAGCTTTGGACTGACGAGCTCCTACAATGAGCAGTTCTTC.

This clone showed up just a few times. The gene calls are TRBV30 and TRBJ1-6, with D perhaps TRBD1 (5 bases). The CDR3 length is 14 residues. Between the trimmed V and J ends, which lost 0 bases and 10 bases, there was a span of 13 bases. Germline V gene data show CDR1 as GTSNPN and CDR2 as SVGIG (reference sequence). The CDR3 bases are TGTGCCTGGAGTGTAGAGGACGGGGGGTCACCCCTCCACTTT. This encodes CAWSVEDGGSPLHF.

CDR3 protein: CASSGAGVSNEKLFF. The CDR3 bases are TGTGCCAGCAGTGGAGCAGGGGTCTCTAATGAAAAACTGTTTTTT. The chain combines TRBV28 with TRBJ1-4, with TRBD1 as a possible D gene (6 bases). The CDR3 has 15 amino acids. The V gene's germline CDR1 is MDHEN and CDR2 SYDVKM. Trimming removed 5 bases from V and 3 bases from J, with 13 bases in between.

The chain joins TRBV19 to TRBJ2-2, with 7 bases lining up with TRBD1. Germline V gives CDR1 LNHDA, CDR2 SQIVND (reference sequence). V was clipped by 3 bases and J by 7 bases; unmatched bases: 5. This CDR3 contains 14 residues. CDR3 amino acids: CASSIQGVVGELFF. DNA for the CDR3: TGTGCCAGTAGTATCCAGGGGGTAGTCGGGGAGCTGTTTTTT.

This CDR3 is CASGAGTGFLGNSPLHF. For the CDR3, the DNA is TGTGCCAGCGGTGCCGGGACAGGGTTCTTGGGTAATTCACCCCTCCACTTT. V gene TRBV7-9 combines with J gene TRBJ1-6, with 9 bases matching TRBD1. V shed 8 bases and J 6 bases; nucleotides not matched to a gene: 14. CDR1 is SEHNR, CDR2 FQNEAQ, per germline (reference sequence). This CDR3 spans 17 amino acids.